This entry features one T cell receptor (beta chain) sequence. The PCR made use of 60 Vbeta and 13 Jbeta primers. Using immunoSEQ multiplex PCR, the repertoire was profiled, and TCRdb retains in-frame clones only, with some absent. The table includes roughly 200,000 clones, around 88% detected once. The data are from a study of cytomegalovirus exposure and HLA in healthy donors. The CDR3 totals 18 residues. The germline V and J ends were trimmed by 4 bases and 0 bases, with 17 bases remaining between them. CDR1 is SGDLS and CDR2 is YYNGEE in the germline V gene. Sequencing was carried out using PBMCs. The receptor comes from a man aged 40-55 years in good health and CMV-seropositive. The rearrangement uses TRBV9 and TRBJ2-6; tentatively, D is TRBD2 (5 bases). The CDR3 region has the DNA TGTGCCAGCAGCACCCAGACTACGACGAGCTCTGGGGCCAACGTCCTGACTTTC. Its translation is CASSTQTTTSSGANVLTF.